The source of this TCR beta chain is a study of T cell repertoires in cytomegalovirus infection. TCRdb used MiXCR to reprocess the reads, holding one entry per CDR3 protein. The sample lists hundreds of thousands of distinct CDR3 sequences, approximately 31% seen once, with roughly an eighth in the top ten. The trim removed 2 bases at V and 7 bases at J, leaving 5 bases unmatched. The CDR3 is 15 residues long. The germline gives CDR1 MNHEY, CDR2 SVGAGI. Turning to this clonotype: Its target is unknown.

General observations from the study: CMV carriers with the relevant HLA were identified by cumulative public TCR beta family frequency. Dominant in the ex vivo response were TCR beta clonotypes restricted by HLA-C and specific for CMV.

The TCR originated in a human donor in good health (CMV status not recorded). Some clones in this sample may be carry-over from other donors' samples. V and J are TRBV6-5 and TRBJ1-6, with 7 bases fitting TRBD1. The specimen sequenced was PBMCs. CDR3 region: CASSYAGTVNSPLHF. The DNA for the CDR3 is TGTGCCAGCAGTTACGCCGGGACAGTGAATTCACCCCTCCACTTT.